These T cell receptor beta chains were read from a single sample in a study of beta chain features in type 1 diabetes. The repertoire was sequenced with immunoSEQ multiplex PCR; TCRdb's copy has only in-frame clones and lacks some. The data hold hundreds of thousands of clones, with roughly an eighth observed a single time. Source material: naive CD4+ T cells from blood. The receptor source for this set is a man aged 18 to 30 in good health. Both conserved end residues are part of each CDR3. D genes are given only for firm matches. Clone size, where shown, is once, few, many, or a class for clones that have expanded.

D	V	J	size	CDR3	DNA
TRBD1	TRBV9	TRBJ2-7	few	CASSVAPGQGAMEQYF	TGTGCCAGCAGCGTAGCCCCGGGACAGGGCGCTATGGAGCAGTACTTC
TRBD1	TRBV11-1	TRBJ1-1	few	CASSLGTTGAEAFF	TGTGCCAGCAGCCTCGGGACAACAGGGGCTGAAGCTTTCTTT
TRBD2	TRBV10-3	TRBJ2-7	few	CAISERASGRAEQYF	TGTGCCATCAGTGAGCGGGCTAGCGGGAGGGCCGAGCAGTACTTC
TRBD2	TRBV7-9	TRBJ2-3	-	CASGGRGSTDTQYF	TGTGCCAGCGGCGGGAGGGGAAGCACAGATACGCAGTATTTT
TRBD2	TRBV9	TRBJ2-5	few	CASSLGTSEGETQYF	TGTGCCAGCAGCCTCGGGACTAGCGAAGGAGAGACCCAGTACTTC
TRBD1	TRBV18	TRBJ2-5	few	CASSGDRAETQYF	TGTGCCAGCTCTGGGGACAGGGCAGAGACCCAGTACTTC
-	TRBV28	TRBJ1-2	few	CASSLRQYGYTF	TGTGCCAGCAGTTTGAGACAGTATGGCTACACCTTC
-	TRBV23-1	TRBJ2-7	few	CASSPLSHKSRSEQYF	TGCGCCAGCAGTCCCTTGTCACACAAGTCGAGGAGCGAGCAGTACTTC
-	TRBV4-3	TRBJ2-3	few	CASSQGLSTQGGTQYF	TGCGCCAGCAGCCAAGGACTTTCAACTCAGGGAGGTACGCAGTATTTT
TRBD1	TRBV9	TRBJ2-3	-	CASREQGAGDTQYF	TGTGCCAGCAGAGAACAGGGGGCAGGAGATACGCAGTATTTT
TRBD2	TRBV15	TRBJ2-1	few	CATSRGLARKYNEQFF	TGTGCCACCAGCAGAGGACTAGCGCGGAAATACAATGAGCAGTTCTTC
-	TRBV29-1	TRBJ2-2	-	CSVSSDQVNTGELFF	TGCAGCGTCTCGTCCGACCAGGTCAACACCGGGGAGCTGTTTTTT
-	TRBV7-2	TRBJ1-5	few	CASSLGGVGQPQHF	TGTGCCAGCAGCTTAGGGGGAGTCGGCCAGCCCCAGCATTTT
TRBD1	TRBV7-9	TRBJ1-1	once	CASNDRGNTEAFF	TGTGCCAGCAACGACAGGGGGAACACTGAAGCTTTCTTT
-	TRBV29-1	TRBJ2-3	-	CSVARGGTDTQYF	TGCAGCGTCGCTAGGGGCGGAACAGATACGCAGTATTTT
-	TRBV30	TRBJ2-7	few	CAWSVDSSYEQYF	TGTGCCTGGAGTGTAGACAGTTCGTACGAGCAGTACTTC
TRBD1	TRBV2	TRBJ1-2	few	CASSGTGGARANYGYTF	TGTGCCAGCAGTGGGACAGGGGGAGCTAGGGCTAACTATGGCTACACCTTC
TRBD1	TRBV15	TRBJ2-5	many	CATSKTGSETQYF	TGTGCCACCAGCAAGACAGGGTCCGAGACCCAGTACTTC
TRBD1	TRBV7-8	TRBJ2-7	few	CASSRDRVYEQYF	TGTGCCAGCAGCCGGGACAGGGTTTACGAGCAGTACTTC
TRBD2	TRBV6-5	TRBJ2-7	few	CASSYSSAGALYEQYF	TGTGCCAGCAGTTACTCGTCAGCGGGGGCTCTATACGAGCAGTACTTC
-	TRBV19	TRBJ2-7	-	CASSIGTLNSYEQYF	TGTGCCAGTAGTATTGGTACTTTAAACTCCTACGAGCAGTACTTC
-	TRBV11-2	TRBJ2-1	few	CASSSNRGYNEQFF	TGTGCCAGCAGCTCAAACCGAGGTTACAATGAGCAGTTCTTC
-	TRBV11-2	TRBJ2-2	few	CASSRSITIAAAGELFF	TGTGCCAGCAGCCGCTCCATAACGATAGCGGCCGCCGGGGAGCTGTTTTTT
TRBD2	TRBV30	TRBJ2-5	-	CAWSTGGGPGETQYF	TGTGCCTGGAGTACGGGCGGGGGGCCGGGAGAGACCCAGTACTTC
-	TRBV25-1	TRBJ2-1	few	CASSEYMGSGPIEQFF	TGTGCCAGCAGTGAATACATGGGTAGCGGACCCATTGAGCAGTTCTTC
-	TRBV7-3	TRBJ2-2	few	CASSKLFGGELFF	TGTGCCAGCAGCAAACTCTTCGGCGGGGAGCTGTTTTTT
TRBD1	TRBV30	TRBJ1-1	-	CAYQDRGWAQAFF	TGTGCTTACCAGGACAGGGGGTGGGCCCAAGCTTTCTTT
TRBD2	TRBV29-1	TRBJ2-1	many	CSVSTSGSYNEQFF	TGCAGCGTCTCGACTAGCGGCTCCTACAATGAGCAGTTCTTC
-	TRBV28	TRBJ1-1	few	CASRALRQGNTEAFF	TGTGCCAGCAGAGCCCTTAGGCAGGGGAACACTGAAGCTTTCTTT
TRBD1	TRBV7-6	TRBJ2-7	-	CASSNRDRDYEQYF	TGTGCCAGCAGCAACCGGGACAGGGACTACGAGCAGTACTTC
TRBD1	TRBV27	TRBJ1-1	-	CASSFVGQGNTEAFF	TGTGCCAGCAGTTTTGTCGGACAGGGGAACACTGAAGCTTTCTTT
TRBD2	TRBV7-9	TRBJ2-7	few	CASSLVGGRAIHEQYF	TGTGCCAGCAGCTTAGTGGGCGGGAGGGCCATCCACGAGCAGTACTTC